This T cell receptor beta chain was observed in a study of neurological immune-mediated disorders. Study-wide findings and caveats: No CDR3 amino acid sequences recurred among expanded clones across subjects, suggesting private repertoires in all groups.

Synthesis of cDNA was accomplished via 5'RACE employing 10-nucleotide random UMIs. Over 170 million TCR-beta sequences from 15-18 subjects were obtained in each sequencing run. TCRdb reanalysed the 5' RACE reads using MiXCR and keeps one entry per CDR3 protein. The repertoire consists of 36,000 or so distinct CDR3 sequences, with approximately 10% occurring once and the leading ten covering 6.6%. Trimming took 0 bases from V and 3 from J, leaving 20 bases between them. This CDR3 contains 18 residues. Germline loops: CDR1 MNHEY, CDR2 SVGAGI. There are many counts of this clonotype. Its antigen is not identified.

The sample taken for sequencing was PBMCs. The chain links TRBV6-5 to TRBJ1-2; D remains ambiguous. The clonotype comes from a woman aged 25 to 39 with HTLV-1-associated myelopathy (HAM/TSP). CDR3 protein: CASSYSTGRHPLDYGYTF. DNA of the CDR3: TGTGCCAGCAGTTACTCTACCGGTCGACACCCGCTCGACTATGGCTACACCTTC.